This T cell receptor beta chain was identified during a study of tissue T cells after allogeneic stem cell transplantation. The study's findings and limits: In patients and mice, blood and spleen missed much of tissue repertoire.

CDR3 sequences, V/J genes, frequencies and template counts came from survey-depth TCRbeta sequencing. This table comes from immunoSEQ multiplex PCR, and its TCRdb copy is limited to in-frame clones, with some not included. The table includes about 8,800 clones, over 30% detected once. Of note for this clone: Its matching antigen is unknown. Gene and germline names: mouse. Read sequence stops 1 residue before the CDR3 end, and the germline J gene provides the missing end.

V lost 5 bases and J lost 0, with 3 bases in between. This CDR3 has 12 amino acids. Germline V gene lookup returns CDR1 KGHPV and CDR2 FQNQEV (reference sequence). Indicated time point: mouse harvest day 14 after allogeneic transplant. Each mouse received 10^7 T-cell-depleted marrow cells plus 10^6 splenic CD5+ T cells by tail vein. Sequencing was done on a sample of skin. This TCR was sampled from a female BALB/c mouse given C57BL/6 T cells with graft-versus-host disease after an allogeneic hematopoietic cell transplant. The V call is TRBV26, the J call TRBJ2-4; D remains unclear. The CDR3 reads CASSSSQNTLYF. The sequenced part of the CDR3 DNA is TGTGCCAGCAGTTCTAGTCAAAACACCTTGTAC.